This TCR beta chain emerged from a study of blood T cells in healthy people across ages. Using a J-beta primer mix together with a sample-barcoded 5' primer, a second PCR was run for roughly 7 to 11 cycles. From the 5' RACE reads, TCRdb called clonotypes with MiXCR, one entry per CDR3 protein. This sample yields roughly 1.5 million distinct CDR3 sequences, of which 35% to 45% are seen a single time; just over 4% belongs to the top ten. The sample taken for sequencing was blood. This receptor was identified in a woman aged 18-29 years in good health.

CDR3 loop: CSARGPTGGLSYNSPLHF. For the CDR3, the DNA is TGCAGTGCTAGAGGGCCGACAGGGGGCCTATCCTATAATTCACCCCTCCACTTT. The chain has TRBV20-1 and TRBJ1-6; TRBD1 agrees at 10 bases. Germline CDR1 is DFQATT and CDR2 is SNEGSKA (reference sequence). This CDR3 is 18 amino acids long. The V segment lost 1 base and the J segment 1 base; nucleotides outside the gene matches: 7.